The 13 T cell receptor beta chains below come from one sample, sequenced in a study of blood T cells in healthy people across ages. Primed by a sample-barcoded 5' primer and a J-beta primer mix, a second PCR proceeded for about 6 to 12 cycles. MiXCR was run by TCRdb on the 5' RACE reads, yielding one entry per CDR3 protein. Altogether roughly 680,000 distinct CDR3 sequences are present, over 40% being singletons, with the ten largest covering approximately 15%. The sequencing sample was made of blood. The receptors stem from a woman older than 75 in good health.

With regard to this clonotype: With a much larger clone just one base away, this may be a read error. The rearrangement links TRBV12-3 or TRBV12-4 to TRBJ2-3, with D perhaps TRBD1 (8 bases). This CDR3 is built from 13 residues. V was trimmed by 11 bases and J by 4 bases, leaving 16 bases between them. CDR3 region: CAGRTGRADTQYF. CDR3 DNA sequence: TGTGCCGGGAGGACAGGGAGGGCAGATACGCAGTATTTT.

The rearrangement links TRBV6-1 to TRBJ1-1; perhaps TRBD1 as D (6 bases). Trimming shortened V by 3 bases and J by 0 bases, and 14 bases separated the two germline ends. The CDR3 consists of 16 residues. CDR1 MNHNS and CDR2 SASEGT come from the germline V gene. CDR3: CASSDPTGTMNTEAFF. The CDR3 nucleotides read TGTGCCAGCAGTGACCCTACCGGGACAATGAACACTGAAGCTTTCTTT.

For this clonotype: This clone may be a read error of a much larger clone one base away. V gene TRBV28 combines with J gene TRBJ2-3, with 11 bases that match TRBD2. CDR3 length: 20 residues. Germline V gives CDR1 MDHEN, CDR2 SYDVKM. With 3 bases clipped from V and 9 bases from J, the junction kept 23 bases outside the gene matches. CDR3 in DNA: TGTGCCAGCAGTTTGGGGCCTAGCGGGGGGTACCCCACCATTACCGAGACGCAGTATTTT. Translation gives CASSLGPSGGYPTITETQYF.

This clonotype came up many times. The rearrangement links TRBV20-1 to TRBJ2-1; D possibly corresponds to TRBD1 (5 bases). Trimming took off 0 bases at V and 3 bases at J, with 6 bases between the two ends. Per the germline V gene, CDR1 is DFQATT and CDR2 is SNEGSKA (reference sequence). There are 13 residues in the CDR3. CDR3 DNA sequence: TGCAGTGCTAGAGAGGACAACTACAATGAGCAGTTCTTC. Residues: CSAREDNYNEQFF.

The rearrangement uses TRBV12-3 or TRBV12-4 and TRBJ1-3; TRBD1 is a possible D gene (5 bases). The length of the CDR3 is 19 residues. V lost 6 bases, J lost 1 base, and 25 bases lay in between. CDR3 bases: TGTGCCAGCAGAAACCTATACAATGGGCAGGGTTCTTCTGGAAACACCATATATTTT. Its translation is CASRNLYNGQGSSGNTIYF.

This clonotype was observed many times. CDR3 sequence: CASSPRGAGSYEQYF. CDR3 nucleotides: TGTGCCAGCAGCCCCCGAGGGGCCGGCTCCTACGAGCAGTACTTC. This chain links TRBV28 with TRBJ2-7; D tentatively fits TRBD1 or TRBD2 (5 bases each). Germline V lookup: CDR1 MDHEN, CDR2 SYDVKM. Trimming shortened V by 6 bases and J by 0 bases, and 15 bases separated the two germline ends. The CDR3 length is 15 residues.

This chain connects TRBV3-1 to TRBJ2-5; D gene ambiguous. Germline assignment: CDR1 LGHDT and CDR2 YNNKEL (reference sequence). The CDR3 loop spans 13 amino acids. V lost 1 base and J 3 bases, leaving 6 bases between the germline ends. CDR3 in DNA: TGTGCCAGCAGCCAAGGCAGAAAAGAGACCCAGTACTTC. Translated: CASSQGRKETQYF.

This clonotype occurred a few times. The chain combines TRBV27 with TRBJ2-1, with D perhaps TRBD2 (6 bases). From germline, CDR1 is MNHEY and CDR2 SMNVEV (reference sequence). The CDR3 is 11 residues long. V was trimmed by 4 bases and J by 13 bases, leaving 11 bases between them. The CDR3 coding sequence is TGTGCCAGCAGTTCGGAGGGAGCTCAGTTCTTC. Encoded protein: CASSSEGAQFF.

The chain combines TRBV7-6 with TRBJ1-4, with a weak D call TRBD1 (5 bases). The length of the CDR3 is 15 residues. CDR1 and CDR2 from the germline V gene are SGHVS and FNYEAQ. Deletions cut 6 bases from V and 5 bases from J, with 16 bases between. As DNA, the CDR3 is TGTGCCAGCAGTGTCCCCGGAGCAGGGAATGAAAAACTGTTTTTT. This translates into CASSVPGAGNEKLFF.

This sequence joins TRBV2 and TRBJ1-6, with D possibly TRBD1 on 6 matching bases. From germline, CDR1 is SNHLY and CDR2 FYNNEI. V dropped 2 bases and J dropped 9 bases, with 11 bases sitting between them. This CDR3 is built from 14 residues. The CDR3 DNA reads as TGTGCCAGCAGTGAATGGGAAGGGGGTTCACCCCTCCACTTT. Translation gives CASSEWEGGSPLHF.

This clonotype occurred many times. This chain joins TRBV20-1 and TRBJ2-7, with D possibly matching TRBD2 (6 bases). V lost 5 bases and J lost 2, with 10 bases in between. The CDR3 totals 12 residues. In germline, CDR1 is DFQATT, CDR2 SNEGSKA (reference sequence). CDR3 protein: CSAGGAPYEQYF. Written as DNA, the CDR3 is TGCAGTGCTGGCGGGGCTCCCTACGAGCAGTACTTC.

This clonotype has just one count. With a much larger clone just one base away, this may be a read error. V is TRBV5-1 and J is TRBJ2-3; 9 positions match TRBD1. Germline V gene lookup returns CDR1 SGHRS and CDR2 YFSETQ. The ends lost 3 bases at V and 8 bases at J; junction bases unmatched: 7. This CDR3 spans 14 amino acids. The CDR3 coding sequence is TGCGCCAGCAGCTCCGGGACAGGGTCAGGTACGCAGTATTTT. It codes for CASSSGTGSGTQYF.

This rearrangement joins TRBV5-6 to TRBJ2-7, with D perhaps TRBD2 (6 bases). The CDR3 totals 15 residues. Trimming left V 3 bases short and J 2 bases short, with 15 bases between. Germline V gene sequence: CDR1 SGHDT, CDR2 YYEEEE. The CDR3 region is CASSWDFSATYEQYF. The CDR3 nucleotides read TGTGCCAGCAGCTGGGACTTCTCTGCCACCTACGAGCAGTACTTC.